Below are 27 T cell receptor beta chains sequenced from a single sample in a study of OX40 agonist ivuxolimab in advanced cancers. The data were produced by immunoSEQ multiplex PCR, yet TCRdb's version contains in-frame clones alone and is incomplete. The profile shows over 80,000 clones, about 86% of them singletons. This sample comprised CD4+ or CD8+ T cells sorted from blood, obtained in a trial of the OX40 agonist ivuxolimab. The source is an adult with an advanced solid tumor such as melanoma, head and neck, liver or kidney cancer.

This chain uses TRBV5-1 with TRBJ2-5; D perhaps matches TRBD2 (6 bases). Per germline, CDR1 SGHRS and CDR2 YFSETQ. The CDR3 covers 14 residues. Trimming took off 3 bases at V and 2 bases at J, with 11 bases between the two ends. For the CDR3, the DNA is TGCGCCAGCAGCTGGTGGGGGGAGCAAGAGACCCAGTACTTC. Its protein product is CASSWWGEQETQYF.

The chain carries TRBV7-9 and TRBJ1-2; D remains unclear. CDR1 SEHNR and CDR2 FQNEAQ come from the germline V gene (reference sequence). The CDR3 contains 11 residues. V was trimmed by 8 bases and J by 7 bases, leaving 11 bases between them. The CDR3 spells CASGLGAGYTF. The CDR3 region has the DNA TGTGCCAGCGGTTTGGGAGCTGGCTACACCTTC.

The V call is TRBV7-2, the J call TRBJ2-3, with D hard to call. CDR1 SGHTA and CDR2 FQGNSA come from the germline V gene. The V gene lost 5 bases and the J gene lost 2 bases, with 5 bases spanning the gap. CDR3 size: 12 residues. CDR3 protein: CASSPSTDTQYF. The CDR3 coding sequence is TGTGCCAGCAGCCCCTCCACAGATACGCAGTATTTT. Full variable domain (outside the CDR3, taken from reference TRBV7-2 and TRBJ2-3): GAGVSQSPSNKVTEKGKDVELRCDPISGHTALYWYRQSLGQGLEFLIYFQGNSAPDKSGLPSDRFSAERTGGSVSTLTIQRTQQEDSAVYLCASSPSTDTQYFGPGTRLTVL.

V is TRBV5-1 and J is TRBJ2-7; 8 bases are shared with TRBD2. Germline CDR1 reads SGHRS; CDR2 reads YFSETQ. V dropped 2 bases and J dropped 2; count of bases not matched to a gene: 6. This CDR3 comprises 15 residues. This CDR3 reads CASSLGGGRTYEQYF. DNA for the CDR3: TGCGCCAGCAGCTTAGGCGGGGGGCGCACCTACGAGCAGTACTTC.

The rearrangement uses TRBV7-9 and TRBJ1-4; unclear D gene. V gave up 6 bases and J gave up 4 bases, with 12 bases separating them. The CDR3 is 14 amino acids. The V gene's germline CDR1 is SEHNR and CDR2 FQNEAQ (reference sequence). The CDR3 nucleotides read TGTGCCAGCAGTCGCGCTGGGCTTAATGAAAAACTGTTTTTT. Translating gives CASSRAGLNEKLFF.

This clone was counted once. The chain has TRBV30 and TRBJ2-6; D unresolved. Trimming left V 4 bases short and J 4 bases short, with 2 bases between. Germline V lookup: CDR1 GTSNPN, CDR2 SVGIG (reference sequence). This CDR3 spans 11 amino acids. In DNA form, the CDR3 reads TGTGCCTGGATGGGGGCCAACGTCCTGACTTTC. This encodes CAWMGANVLTF.

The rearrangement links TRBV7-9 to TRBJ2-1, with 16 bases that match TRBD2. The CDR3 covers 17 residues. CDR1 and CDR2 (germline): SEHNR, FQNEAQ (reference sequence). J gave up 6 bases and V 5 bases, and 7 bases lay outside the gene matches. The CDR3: CASSLGTSGGASNEQFF. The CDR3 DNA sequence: TGTGCCAGCAGCCTCGGGACTAGCGGGGGGGCCAGCAATGAGCAGTTCTTC.

In DNA form, the CDR3 reads TGTGCCAGCAGCTACAACTGGGATGAAAAACTGTTTTTT. As protein: CASSYNWDEKLFF. The gene calls are TRBV6-5 and TRBJ1-4; D is unclear. The germline gives CDR1 MNHEY, CDR2 SVGAGI. The CDR3 extends over 13 amino acids. V lost 6 bases and J 6 bases, leaving 11 bases between the germline ends.

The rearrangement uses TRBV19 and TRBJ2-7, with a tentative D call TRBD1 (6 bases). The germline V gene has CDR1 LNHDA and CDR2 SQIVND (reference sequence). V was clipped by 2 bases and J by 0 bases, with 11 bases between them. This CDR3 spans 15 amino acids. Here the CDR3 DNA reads TGTGCCAGTAGTATAAGCCGGGACATCTCCTACGAGCAGTACTTC. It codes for CASSISRDISYEQYF.

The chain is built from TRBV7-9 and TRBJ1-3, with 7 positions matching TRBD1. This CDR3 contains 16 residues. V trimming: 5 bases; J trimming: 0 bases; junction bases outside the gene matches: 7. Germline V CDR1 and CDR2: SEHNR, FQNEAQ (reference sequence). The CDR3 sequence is CASSRRRDSSGNTIYF. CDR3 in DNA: TGTGCCAGCAGCCGTCGCCGGGACAGCTCTGGAAACACCATATATTTT.

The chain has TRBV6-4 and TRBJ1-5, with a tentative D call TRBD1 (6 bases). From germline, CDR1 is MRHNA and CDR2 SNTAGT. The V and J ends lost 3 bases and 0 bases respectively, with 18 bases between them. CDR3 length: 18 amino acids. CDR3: CASSERGGEPYSNQPQHF. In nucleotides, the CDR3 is TGTGCCAGCAGTGAACGAGGGGGAGAGCCTTATAGCAATCAGCCCCAGCATTTT.

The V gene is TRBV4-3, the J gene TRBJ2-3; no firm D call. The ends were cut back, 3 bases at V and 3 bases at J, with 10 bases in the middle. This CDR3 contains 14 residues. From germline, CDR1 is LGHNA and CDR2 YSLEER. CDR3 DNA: TGCGCCAGCAGCCAGGGGATGTGGACAGATACGCAGTATTTT. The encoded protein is CASSQGMWTDTQYF.

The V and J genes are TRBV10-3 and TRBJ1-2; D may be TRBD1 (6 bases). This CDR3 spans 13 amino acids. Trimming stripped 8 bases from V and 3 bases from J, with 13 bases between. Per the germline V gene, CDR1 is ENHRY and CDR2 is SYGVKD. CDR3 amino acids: CAIGQGLDYGYTF. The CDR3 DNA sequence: TGTGCCATCGGGCAGGGGCTGGACTATGGCTACACCTTC.

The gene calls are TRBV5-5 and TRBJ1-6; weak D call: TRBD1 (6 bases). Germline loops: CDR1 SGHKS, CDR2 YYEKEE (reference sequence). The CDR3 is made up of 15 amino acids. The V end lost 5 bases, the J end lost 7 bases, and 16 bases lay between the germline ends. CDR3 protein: CASRELVGGNSPLHF. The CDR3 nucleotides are TGTGCCAGCAGGGAGTTAGTAGGGGGAAATTCACCCCTCCACTTT. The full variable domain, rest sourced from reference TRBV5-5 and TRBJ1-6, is DAGVTQSPTHLIKTRGQQVTLRCSPISGHKSVSWYQQVLGQGPQFIFQYYEKEERGRGNFPDRFSARQFPNYSSELNVNALLLGDSALYLCASRELVGGNSPLHFGNGTRLTVT.

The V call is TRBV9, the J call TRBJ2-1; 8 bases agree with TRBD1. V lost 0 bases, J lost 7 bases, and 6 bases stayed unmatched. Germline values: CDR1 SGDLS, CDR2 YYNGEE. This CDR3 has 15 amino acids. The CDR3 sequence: CASSVGQGAGNEQFF. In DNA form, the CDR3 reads TGTGCCAGCAGCGTAGGGCAGGGGGCTGGGAATGAGCAGTTCTTC.

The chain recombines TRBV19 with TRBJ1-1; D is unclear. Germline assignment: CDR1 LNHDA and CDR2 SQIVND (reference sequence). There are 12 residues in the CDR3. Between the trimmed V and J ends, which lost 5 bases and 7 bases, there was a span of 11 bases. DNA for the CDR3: TGTGCCAGTAGTTCGGGATTCGGTGAAGCTTTCTTT. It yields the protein CASSSGFGEAFF.

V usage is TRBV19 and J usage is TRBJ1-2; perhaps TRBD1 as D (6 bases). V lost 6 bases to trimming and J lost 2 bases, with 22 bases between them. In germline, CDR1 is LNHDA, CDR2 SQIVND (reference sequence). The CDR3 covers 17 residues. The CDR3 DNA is TGTGCCAGTAGAACCCTCGAGGGCGGGGGGCGCAACTATGGCTACACCTTC. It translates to CASRTLEGGGRNYGYTF.

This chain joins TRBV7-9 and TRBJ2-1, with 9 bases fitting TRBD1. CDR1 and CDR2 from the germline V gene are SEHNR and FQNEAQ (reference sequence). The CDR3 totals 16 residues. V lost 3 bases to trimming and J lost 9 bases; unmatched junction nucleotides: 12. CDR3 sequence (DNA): TGTGCCAGCAGCTTTTCACCGGGACAGGGTTTAAGTGAGCAGTTCTTC. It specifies CASSFSPGQGLSEQFF.

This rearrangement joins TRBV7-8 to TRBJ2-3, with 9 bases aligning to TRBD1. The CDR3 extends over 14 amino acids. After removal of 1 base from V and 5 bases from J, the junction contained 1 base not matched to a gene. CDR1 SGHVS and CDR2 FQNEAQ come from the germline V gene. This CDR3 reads CASSLGDREDTQYF. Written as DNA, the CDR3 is TGTGCCAGCAGCTTAGGGGACAGGGAAGATACGCAGTATTTT.

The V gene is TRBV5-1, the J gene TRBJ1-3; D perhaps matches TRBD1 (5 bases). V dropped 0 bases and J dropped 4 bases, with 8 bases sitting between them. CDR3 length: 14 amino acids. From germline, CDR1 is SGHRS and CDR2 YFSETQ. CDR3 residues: CASSLGGDGNTIYF. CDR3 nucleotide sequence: TGCGCCAGCAGCTTGGGGGGCGACGGAAACACCATATATTTT.

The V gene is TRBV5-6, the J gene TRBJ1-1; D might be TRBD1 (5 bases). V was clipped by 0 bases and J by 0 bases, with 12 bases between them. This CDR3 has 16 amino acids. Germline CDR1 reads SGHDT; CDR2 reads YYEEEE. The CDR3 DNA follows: TGTGCCAGCAGCTTGGACAGGTTCAACATGAACACTGAAGCTTTCTTT. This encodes CASSLDRFNMNTEAFF.

The CDR3 is CASSQDRGRTGYTF. CDR3 coding DNA: TGTGCCAGCTCACAGGACAGGGGGCGCACGGGCTACACCTTC. V and J are TRBV18 and TRBJ1-2, with 11 positions matching TRBD1. The CDR3 extends over 14 amino acids. Germline assignment: CDR1 KGHSH and CDR2 LQKENI. V shed 4 bases and J 8 bases; nucleotides not matched to a gene: 6.

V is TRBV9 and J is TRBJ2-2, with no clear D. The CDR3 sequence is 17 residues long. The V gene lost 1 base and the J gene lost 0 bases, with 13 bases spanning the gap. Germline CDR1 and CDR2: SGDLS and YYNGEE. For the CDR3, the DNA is TGTGCCAGCAGCGTACAAACCGACTCAGCGAACACCGGGGAGCTGTTTTTT. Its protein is CASSVQTDSANTGELFF.

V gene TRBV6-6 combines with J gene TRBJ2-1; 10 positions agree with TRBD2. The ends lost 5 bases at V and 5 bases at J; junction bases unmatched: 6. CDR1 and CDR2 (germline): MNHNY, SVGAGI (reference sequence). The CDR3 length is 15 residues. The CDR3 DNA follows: TGTGCCAGCAGTACCCGGACTAGCGGCAACAATGAGCAGTTCTTC. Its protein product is CASSTRTSGNNEQFF.

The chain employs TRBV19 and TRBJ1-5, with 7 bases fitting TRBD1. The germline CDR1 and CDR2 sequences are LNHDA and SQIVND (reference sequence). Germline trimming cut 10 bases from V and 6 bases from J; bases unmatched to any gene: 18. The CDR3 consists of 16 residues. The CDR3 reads CATRPDRVNLAQPQHF. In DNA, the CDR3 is TGTGCCACCAGACCAGACAGGGTTAATTTAGCTCAGCCCCAGCATTTT.

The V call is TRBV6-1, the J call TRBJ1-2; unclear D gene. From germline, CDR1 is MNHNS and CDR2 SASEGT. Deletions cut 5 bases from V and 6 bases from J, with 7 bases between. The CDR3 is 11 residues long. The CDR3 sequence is CASSPHDGYTF. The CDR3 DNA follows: TGTGCCAGCAGTCCTCACGATGGCTACACCTTC.

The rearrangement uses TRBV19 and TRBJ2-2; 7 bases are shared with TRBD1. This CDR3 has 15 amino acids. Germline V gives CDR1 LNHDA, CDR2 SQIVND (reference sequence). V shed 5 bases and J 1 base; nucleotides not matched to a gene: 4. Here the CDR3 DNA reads TGTGCCAGTAGTCGACAGGGAATGAACACCGGGGAGCTGTTTTTT. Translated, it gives CASSRQGMNTGELFF.